These 31 T cell receptor beta chains came from one sample sequenced in a study of vaccination and CD4 T cells after COVID-19 (dated by TCRdb to the early 2020s). The method was PCR. The sample was run on an Illumina iSeq 100. TCR sequencing of DNA from cultured CD4+ T cells used the Oncomine TCR Beta short-read assay at the Johns Hopkins FTIC core. Clones were called with MiXCR by TCRdb after fastp trimmed the public reads at Q25, and only in-frame beta chains were retained. Entries are consolidated by CDR3 protein sequence, retaining the most common genes and DNA. This sample lists 12,000 to 15,000 distinct CDR3 sequences; approximately 52% were detected once. In total, the top ten clones hold roughly 7.6% of the sample. Taken with the paper, the label for treatment or condition translates to: roughly 10-day PBMC culture with coronavirus spike peptide pools or control peptides (ViraFEST assay). Their target antigens are unknown.

The sample consisted of CD4+ T cells from blood, cultured in vitro. The source of these receptors is a human donor who had recovered from COVID-19.

The genes are TRBV20-1 and TRBJ2-3; 9 nucleotides align to TRBD1. Germline V gene data show CDR1 as DFQATT and CDR2 as SNEGSKA (reference sequence). Unmatched junction bases numbered 4, after V lost 4 bases and J lost 2 bases. The CDR3 sequence is 14 residues long. The CDR3 nucleotides are TGCAGTGCTACGGGACAGGGTTACACAGATACGCAGTATTTT. As protein: CSATGQGYTDTQYF.

This clonotype was picked up a small number of times. The genes are TRBV24-1 and TRBJ1-6, with 10 bases matching TRBD1. From germline, CDR1 is KGHDR and CDR2 SFDVKD. The CDR3 loop spans 15 amino acids. The V and J ends lost 5 bases and 9 bases, in that order; junction bases with no gene match: 6. This chain's CDR3 is CATSVGTGERSPLHF. CDR3 in DNA: TGTGCCACCAGTGTCGGGACAGGGGAGCGTTCACCCCTCCACTTT.

A few counts support this clonotype. V gene TRBV19 combines with J gene TRBJ1-6; D not resolved. Germline V gene lookup returns CDR1 LNHDA and CDR2 SQIVND (reference sequence). This CDR3 is built from 16 residues. The V end was cut by 5 bases, the J end by 2 bases, with 13 bases between. For the CDR3, the DNA is TGTGCCAGTAGTTCCAGTCGTGGCCCCTATAATTCACCCCTCCACTTT. Translation: CASSSSRGPYNSPLHF.

In this sample, this clonotype turned up a few times. The CDR3 nucleotides read TGCGCCAGCTCCGAGATTTTTTCACCCCTCCACTTT. This gives the protein CASSEIFSPLHF. The J gene is TRBJ1-6, the V gene TRBV4-1; D unclear. The CDR3 is 12 amino acids. The germline CDR1 and CDR2 sequences are MGHRA and YSYEKL. V lost 8 bases and J lost 9, with 11 bases in between.

This chain links TRBV6-4 with TRBJ2-5; D not resolved. This CDR3 region has 11 residues. Per germline, CDR1 MRHNA and CDR2 SNTAGT. The V and J ends lost 3 bases and 5 bases respectively, with 4 bases between them. The CDR3 region has the DNA TGTGCCAGCAGTGAAAGGGAGACCCAGTACTTC. It translates to CASSERETQYF.

This clonotype was observed once. The chain joins TRBV7-2 to TRBJ2-5; D unresolved. Trimming stripped 5 bases from V and 1 base from J, with 8 bases between. The CDR3 consists of 13 residues. CDR1 is SGHTA, CDR2 FQGNSA, per germline. CDR3 nucleotides: TGTGCCAGCAGCCCATCAGTCCAAGAGACCCAGTACTTC. Translating it yields CASSPSVQETQYF.

This rearrangement joins TRBV21-1 to TRBJ2-7; the table's D call of TRBD2 was not tested on the DNA. TRBV21-1 is assigned pseudogene status. This CDR3 has 14 amino acids. Here the CDR3 DNA reads TGTGCCAGCAGCCGACTAGCGGGACCCTACGAGCAGTACTTC. This translates into CASSRLAGPYEQYF.

By frequency in the sample, this clonotype is medium-sized. The J gene is TRBJ1-1, the V gene TRBV5-1, with TRBD1 identical over 8 bases. Germline trimming cut 3 bases from V and 10 bases from J; bases unmatched to any gene: 8. Germline CDR1 is SGHRS and CDR2 is YFSETQ. CDR3 length: 13 residues. CDR3 in DNA: TGCGCCAGCAGCTCGTCCAGGGGGCAAGGAGCTTTCTTT. This sequence encodes CASSSSRGQGAFF.

This clonotype was seen only once. J is TRBJ1-2 and V is TRBV4-2, with TRBD1 matching 8 bases. In germline, CDR1 is LGHNA, CDR2 YNFKEQ. The CDR3 has 17 amino acids. The V gene end was trimmed by 0 bases and the J gene end by 1 base; junction bases not matched to a gene: 7. In DNA form, the CDR3 reads TGTGCCAGCAGCCAAGAGGCAGGACAGGGCGATAACTATGGCTACACCTTC. Residues: CASSQEAGQGDNYGYTF.

This clonotype came up a few times. J is TRBJ2-3 and V is TRBV11-3; D gene unclear. The CDR3 totals 16 residues. V dropped 4 bases and J dropped 0 bases, with 14 bases sitting between them. CDR1 SGHNT and CDR2 YENEEA come from the germline V gene. The CDR3 bases are TGTGCCAGCAGCTCTGTTAGCAGTAGAAGCACAGATACGCAGTATTTT. Residues: CASSSVSSRSTDTQYF.

The sample holds a few counts of this clonotype. The V call is TRBV27, the J call TRBJ2-1; D unresolved. CDR3 size: 14 residues. CDR1 is MNHEY, CDR2 SMNVEV, per germline (reference sequence). V gave up 3 bases and J gave up 0 bases, with 6 bases separating them. CDR3 amino acids: CASSLESSYNEQFF. In DNA, the CDR3 is TGTGCCAGCAGTTTGGAGAGCTCCTACAATGAGCAGTTCTTC.

V is TRBV20-1 and J is TRBJ1-2; the D is unclear. Looked up from germline, CDR1 is DFQATT and CDR2 is SNEGSKA (reference sequence). The germline V and J ends were trimmed by 2 bases and 4 bases, with 11 bases remaining between them. The CDR3 is 13 residues long. The CDR3 coding sequence is TGCAGTGCTAGACAATCGGGCCTCTATGGCTACACCTTC. This encodes CSARQSGLYGYTF.

The chain has TRBV6-1 and TRBJ1-1, with D possibly being TRBD1 (5 bases). CDR3 length: 14 amino acids. Germline assignment: CDR1 MNHNS and CDR2 SASEGT. The germline V and J ends were trimmed by 11 bases and 0 bases, with 16 bases remaining between them. CDR3 coding DNA: TGTGCCCGTGTGGGAAGACAGCTGAACACTGAAGCTTTCTTT. It yields the protein CARVGRQLNTEAFF.

This clonotype was found once. The V and J genes are TRBV20-1 and TRBJ2-1; D might be TRBD1 (8 bases). This CDR3 has 12 residues. The V gene's germline CDR1 is DFQATT and CDR2 SNEGSKA (reference sequence). V was trimmed by 6 bases and J by 9 bases, leaving 15 bases between them. CDR3 protein: CSARQGRGEQFF. CDR3 nucleotide sequence: TGCAGTGCGCGACAGGGGAGGGGTGAGCAGTTCTTC.

This clonotype was recorded a few times. The V call is TRBV15, the J call TRBJ1-1; D is perhaps TRBD1 (6 bases). Germline V gives CDR1 LNHNV, CDR2 YYDKDF (reference sequence). The germline V and J ends were trimmed by 6 bases and 6 bases, with 17 bases remaining between them. This CDR3 spans 14 amino acids. CDR3 bases: TGTGCCACCAGTCTACGCCGGGACATTTCTGAAGCTTTCTTT. Translated, it gives CATSLRRDISEAFF.

This clonotype has only a few counts. The genes are TRBV10-3 and TRBJ1-2; D is unclear. This CDR3 is built from 14 residues. The germline CDR1 and CDR2 sequences are ENHRY and SYGVKD. V gave up 3 bases and J gave up 7 bases, with 15 bases separating them. CDR3 loop: CAISDHAGKGGYTF. The CDR3 DNA reads TGTGCCATCAGTGATCATGCGGGGAAAGGTGGCTACACCTTC.

DNA for the CDR3: TGCAGTGCTAGAGTTGGGGCGGAGGGGTGGAGGGAGCAGTTCTTC. Residues: CSARVGAEGWREQFF. The V and J genes are TRBV20-1 and TRBJ2-1; TRBD2 is a possible D gene (6 bases). The V gene's germline CDR1 is DFQATT and CDR2 SNEGSKA (reference sequence). The CDR3 extends over 15 amino acids. Trimming pared 1 base from V and 10 bases from J, leaving 20 bases between.

This clonotype was detected once. V usage is TRBV19 and J usage is TRBJ1-2; D is ambiguous. The CDR3 has 15 residues. The V end was cut by 11 bases, the J end by 2 bases, with 21 bases between. Germline V gene sequence: CDR1 LNHDA, CDR2 SQIVND (reference sequence). CDR3 in DNA: TGTGCCGCCGAAGGAAGGACGGCCGAGAACTATGGCTACACCTTC. Protein product: CAAEGRTAENYGYTF.

This clonotype was observed a few times. This chain links TRBV2 with TRBJ2-3, with D perhaps TRBD2 (6 bases). This CDR3 comprises 14 residues. The V end lost 4 bases, the J end lost 1 base, and 9 bases lay between the germline ends. Germline values: CDR1 SNHLY, CDR2 FYNNEI. Here the CDR3 DNA reads TGTGCCAGCAGTGGAGGGGAGGGCACAGATACGCAGTATTTT. Protein: CASSGGEGTDTQYF.

There are a few counts of this clonotype. The rearrangement uses TRBV12-3 or TRBV12-4 and TRBJ2-1; D perhaps matches TRBD2 (5 bases). The CDR3 has 12 residues. V lost 6 bases and J 9 bases, leaving 12 bases between the germline ends. CDR3: CASSTRRGEQFF. CDR3 in DNA: TGTGCCAGCAGCACCCGACGGGGTGAGCAGTTCTTC.

The chain has TRBV20-1 and TRBJ1-2; D is uncertain. V lost 6 bases and J lost 2, with 7 bases in between. Germline V CDR1 and CDR2: DFQATT, SNEGSKA (reference sequence). The CDR3 totals 11 residues. CDR3 DNA sequence: TGCAGTGCCCTTCGGAACTATGGCTACACCTTC. This sequence encodes CSALRNYGYTF.

The chain couples TRBV24-1 to TRBJ1-2; weak D call: TRBD1 (5 bases). The CDR3 totals 11 residues. Germline V CDR1 and CDR2: KGHDR, SFDVKD. V was cut by 6 bases and J by 7 bases, with 8 bases left in between. The CDR3 DNA follows: TGTGCCACCAGTCGGGGCGGTGGCTACACCTTC. Amino acid sequence: CATSRGGGYTF.

About this clonotype itself: An end of the junction does not agree with germline; a read error may underlie this. The chain joins TRBV7-2 to TRBJ2-3, with D hard to call. Germline loops: CDR1 SGHTA, CDR2 FQGNSA. The CDR3 is 11 amino acids. The CDR3 here is CVSSLMTLFNF. The CDR3 DNA follows: TGTGTCAGCAGTCTTATGACGCTCTTTAATTTT.

The V and J genes are TRBV20-1 and TRBJ2-5, with 8 nucleotides matching TRBD2. Germline lookup yields CDR1 DFQATT and CDR2 SNEGSKA (reference sequence). The CDR3 sequence is 13 residues long. V shed 3 bases and J 5 bases; nucleotides not matched to a gene: 5. The chain's CDR3 is CSASSGGRETQYF. In DNA form, the CDR3 reads TGCAGTGCTAGCTCGGGGGGGCGGGAGACCCAGTACTTC.

CDR3 nucleotides: TGCAGTGCTAGGTCCGTCGTGGGGGAGACCCAGTACTTC. Translated, it gives CSARSVVGETQYF. The chain recombines TRBV20-1 with TRBJ2-5; D is unresolved. Trimming took off 3 bases at V and 5 bases at J, with 13 bases between the two ends. CDR1 and CDR2 from the germline V gene are DFQATT and SNEGSKA (reference sequence). This CDR3 has 13 amino acids.

The chain uses TRBV29-1 and TRBJ2-5, with D possibly being TRBD1 (7 bases). V was clipped by 6 bases and J by 4 bases, with 15 bases between them. CDR1 is SQVTM, CDR2 ANQGSEA, per germline. The length of the CDR3 is 13 residues. DNA of the CDR3: TGCAGCGTGACACAGGGGACTCGAGAGACCCAGTACTTC. As protein: CSVTQGTRETQYF.

The DNA for the CDR3 is TGTGCCAGTACAAGGGGTGGCAATCAGCCCCAGCATTTT. It codes for CASTRGGNQPQHF. The chain recombines TRBV19 with TRBJ1-5; the D gene is possibly TRBD1 (5 bases). With 7 bases removed from V and 2 bases from J, the gap between germline ends came to 9 bases. Germline CDR1 reads LNHDA; CDR2 reads SQIVND (reference sequence). The CDR3 loop spans 13 amino acids.

The V and J genes are TRBV2 and TRBJ1-5, with D uncertain. V shed 3 bases and J shed 7 bases, with 16 bases lying between them. CDR1 and CDR2 (germline): SNHLY, FYNNEI. CDR3 length: 15 amino acids. The CDR3 region is CASSEWEGMVQPQHF. CDR3 bases: TGTGCCAGCAGTGAGTGGGAGGGTATGGTGCAGCCCCAGCATTTT.

This rearrangement joins TRBV10-3 to TRBJ2-2, with D maybe TRBD2 (5 bases). V was trimmed by 4 bases and J by 0 bases, leaving 18 bases between them. Germline CDR1 is ENHRY and CDR2 is SYGVKD. The CDR3 is made up of 18 amino acids. CDR3 sequence (DNA): TGTGCCATCAGTGCTGGAACCGGGAACCCTCCGAACACCGGGGAGCTGTTTTTT. Its protein is CAISAGTGNPPNTGELFF.

This clonotype was detected a few times. The chain uses TRBV15 and TRBJ2-2; a possible D gene is TRBD2 (5 bases). Germline V lookup: CDR1 LNHNV, CDR2 YYDKDF (reference sequence). V lost 0 bases and J lost 4, with 12 bases in between. CDR3 length: 16 amino acids. The DNA of the CDR3 is TGTGCCACCAGCAGAGAGGGAGACACCTCCACCGGGGAGCTGTTTTTT. The encoded protein is CATSREGDTSTGELFF.

This clonotype was found a few times. The chain is built from TRBV7-9 and TRBJ2-1; unclear D gene. The CDR3 totals 14 residues. Deletions cut 5 bases from V and 0 bases from J, with 8 bases between. CDR1 SEHNR and CDR2 FQNEAQ come from the germline V gene (reference sequence). CDR3 sequence reads: CASSVQSSYNEQFF. For the CDR3, the DNA is TGTGCCAGCAGCGTACAGAGCTCCTACAATGAGCAGTTCTTC.